This T cell receptor (beta chain) was captured by sequencing in a study of T cells in localized non-small cell lung cancer (dated by TCRdb to 2020 to 2022). General notes on the study: The study analyzed T cell repertoires of a few hundred early-stage NSCLC patients, comparing tumors and uninvolved tumor-adjacent lungs. All 220 or so NSCLC patients in the cohort were treatment-naive and had localized lung tumors that were resected. The mean age of the NSCLC patients was roughly 70 years, with 120 to 150 men and around 99 women.

At the junction V is shortened by 8 bases and J by 4 bases, with 11 bases in between. Inclusive of the bounding cysteine and phenylalanine, the CDR3 is 12 residues long. Just CDR3 DNA is preserved here, 36 bases in frame from base 1. According to the germline V gene, CDR1 reads SQVTM and CDR2 reads ANQGSEA. At diagnosis, tumor, uninvolved tumor-adjacent lung and peripheral blood were collected and then preserved as a mix of FFPE and fresh-frozen material. For TCR repertoire profiling, the blood samples were analyzed as peripheral blood mononuclear cells. Findings and caveats that apply to the study as a whole: Of the top 100 tumor clones, a median of roughly 53 were detected in paired uninvolved adjacent lung; about 28 were also among that lung's top 100. Since the design was exploratory, TCR variables were selected using unadjusted p-values with no false-discovery rate correction. Because multi-region tumor sequencing was not done, intratumor heterogeneity could not be ruled out. Uninvolved tumor-adjacent lung showed the highest T cell clonality, higher than tumor, which suggests more focused antigenic responses in the uninvolved tumor-adjacent lung. Higher T cell density in blood was associated with longer overall survival, whereas higher clonality in adjacent lung was associated with shorter survival.

In regard to this clone: No antigen is known for it. Base qualities are missing; no much larger clone stands one base away.

TCR beta CDR3 regions were sequenced from DNA using the immunoSEQ Assay. As for the original processing: T cell density was computed as TCR beta template counts normalized to usable DNA estimated by amplifying housekeeping genes. Richness was estimated with the preseqR package, extrapolating to 400,000 templates for PBMC samples and 120,000 templates for tissue samples. Clonality was defined by subtracting Pielou's evenness from one. Differential abundance testing on productive amino-acid clonotypes, with a minimum total count of 5 and an alpha of 0.1, was used to identify tissue-enriched TCRs. Repertoire overlap between compartments was quantified with the Jaccard Index and Morisita Overlap Index. TCR beta CDR3s were clustered by GLIPH together with public tetramer-defined viral CDR3s, and at least three viral sequences plus V-gene enrichment were required for viral motifs. Sourced from immuneACCESS, this table was stored by TCRdb with only in-frame sequences that have V and J called. A share of the clones is absent; for the studies checked, an unresolved V gene accounts for under half, and the remainder has no known explanation. V, J and clone size reflect that table, while D and trimming were determined from the DNA. The table for this sample lists approximately 63,000 clones; roughly 90% of them were counted only once. The ten most abundant clones make up less than 25% of the sample.

The sequenced sample was peripheral blood, obtained before any cancer treatment. This receptor chain uses TRBV29-1 and TRBJ2-2; a confident D gene designation cannot be given. The TCR originated in a man aged 35-75 years with stage I squamous cell lung carcinoma. The CDR3 is CSPGGITGELFF. The DNA sequence reads TGCAGCCCCGGTGGGATCACCGGGGAGCTGTTTTTT.